These 7 T cell receptor beta chains were sequenced from one sample in a study of blood T cell repertoires in COVID-19. The data were produced by immunoSEQ multiplex PCR, yet TCRdb's version contains in-frame clones alone and is incomplete. In the table there are fewer than 200,000 clones, about 80% of which are singletons. Sequencing input: peripheral blood. Receptor source: a human donor in a cohort sampled during active COVID-19.

The CDR3: CASSQDPRNYEQYF. CDR3 DNA: TGCGCCAGCAGCCAAGATCCTAGGAACTACGAGCAGTACTTC. This chain joins TRBV4-1 and TRBJ2-7, with no clear D. CDR3 length: 14 residues. V lost 0 bases, J lost 3 bases, and 9 bases lay in between. The germline CDR1 and CDR2 sequences are MGHRA and YSYEKL.

The J gene is TRBJ2-7, the V gene TRBV7-8; D call uncertain. V was shortened by 3 bases and J by 7 bases, with 13 bases between the two germline ends. The CDR3 loop spans 13 amino acids. CDR1 is SGHVS and CDR2 is FQNEAQ in the germline V gene. The DNA of the CDR3 is TGTGCCAGCAGCTTCCCCTCCTACGGGGAGCAGTACTTC. This gives the protein CASSFPSYGEQYF.

The chain combines TRBV4-1 with TRBJ1-5; TRBD1 matches 8 bases. CDR1 is MGHRA, CDR2 YSYEKL, per germline. V lost 1 base, J lost 0 bases, and 17 bases stayed unmatched. The CDR3 contains 21 residues. CDR3: CASSQAPGQGDHIYSNQPQHF. CDR3 coding DNA: TGCGCCAGCAGCCAAGCCCCAGGACAGGGAGATCATATATATAGCAATCAGCCCCAGCATTTT.

The CDR3 region is CASSIGRGSGELFF. DNA of the CDR3: TGTGCCAGTAGTATAGGCAGGGGCTCCGGGGAGCTGTTTTTT. The J gene is TRBJ2-2, the V gene TRBV19; possible D gene TRBD1, 6 bases. Deletions cut 1 base from V and 6 bases from J, with 9 bases between. The length of the CDR3 is 14 residues. CDR1 is LNHDA and CDR2 is SQIVND in the germline V gene (reference sequence).

In its sample, this clone was seen once. The rearrangement joins TRBV5-4 to TRBJ1-1; TRBD1 agrees at 12 bases. The CDR3 has 14 amino acids. The J segment lost 11 bases and the V segment lost 2 bases, leaving 7 bases of the junction unmatched. Per germline, CDR1 SGHNT and CDR2 YYREEE (reference sequence). CDR3: CASSLTGTGGAAFF. The CDR3, as DNA: TGTGCCAGCAGCTTAACCGGGACAGGGGGCGCCGCTTTCTTT. Full variable domain (rest looked up from reference TRBV5-4 and TRBJ1-1): ETGVTQSPTHLIKTRGQQVTLRCSSQSGHNTVSWYQQALGQGPQFIFQYYREEENGRGNFPPRFSGLQFPNYSSELNVNALELDDSALYLCASSLTGTGGAAFFGQGTRLTVV.

Only a few counts were recorded for this clone. Distinct nucleotide sequences in the sample also encode this CDR3. The CDR3 is CASSFRGSSPLHF. DNA of the CDR3: TGTGCCAGCAGTTTTAGGGGTTCTTCACCCCTCCACTTT. This chain uses TRBV28 with TRBJ1-6; D possibly corresponds to TRBD1 (5 bases). Trimming stripped 3 bases from V and 9 bases from J, with 9 bases between. CDR3 length: 13 residues. Germline CDR1 and CDR2: MDHEN and SYDVKM.

The V and J genes are TRBV15 and TRBJ2-1, with TRBD2 identical over 9 bases. This CDR3 has 15 residues. Germline CDR1 and CDR2: LNHNV and YYDKDF (reference sequence). The ends lost 0 bases at V and 9 bases at J; junction bases unmatched: 6. The CDR3 DNA reads TGTGCCACCAGCAGAGAGGTAGCGGGAGAGACTGAGCAGTTCTTC. This translates into CATSREVAGETEQFF.